A selection of T cell receptor beta chains follows, all from one sample in a study of blood T cell repertoires in COVID-19. Produced via immunoSEQ multiplex PCR; TCRdb's table is partial and in-frame only. The data show about 180,000 clones, with roughly 89% seen just once and approximately 2.3% held by the top ten. The sample comprised PBMCs or T cells enriched from blood (not recorded which). The receptors stem from a woman aged 40 to 55 with acute COVID-19. The CDR3 runs from the conserved cysteine through the conserved F or W. The order of the fields is V gene, CDR3 protein.

v_call: TRBV4-1
cdr3_aa: CASSPVWTGEKLFF

v_call: TRBV6-2/TRBV6-3
cdr3_aa: CASSYVSSYNEQFF

v_call: TRBV18
cdr3_aa: CASSSGTGVNTEAFF

v_call: TRBV19
cdr3_aa: CASSLIGGNTEAFF

v_call: TRBV28
cdr3_aa: CASSQQGFHQPQHF

v_call: TRBV11-2
cdr3_aa: CASSRQGNQPQHF

v_call: TRBV7-2
cdr3_aa: CASSSTGTTGFYGYTF

v_call: TRBV6-5
cdr3_aa: CASSRRGTMADTQYF

v_call: TRBV5-6
cdr3_aa: CASSKTGSETQYF

v_call: TRBV18
cdr3_aa: CASSPPGGELSEAFF

v_call: TRBV5-1
cdr3_aa: CASSLLDRVSEQYF

v_call: TRBV3-1/TRBV3-2
cdr3_aa: CASSQPDRGRPDTQYF

v_call: TRBV21-1
cdr3_aa: CASSKSVLAGANNEQFF